This T cell receptor (beta chain) was identified during a study of Graves' ophthalmopathy and Graves' hyperthyroidism (dated by TCRdb to 2016 to 2018). About the study as a whole: Peripheral blood was collected at initial diagnosis, prior to any treatment. To explore V-J signatures distinguishing ophthalmopathy from hyperthyroidism, a discovery set of roughly 100 patients (fewer than 45 ophthalmopathy, around 55 stable hyperthyroidism) was enrolled. The study used TCR beta repertoire signatures to distinguish Graves' ophthalmopathy from Graves' hyperthyroidism and to predict progression to ophthalmopathy. Following sampling, methimazole starting at 30 mg daily was administered to hyperthyroidism patients, and high-dose intravenous methylprednisolone was administered to ophthalmopathy patients. In total, around 130 blood samples were TCR-sequenced: 43 ophthalmopathy, over 70 hyperthyroidism and approximately 17 hyperthyroidism-to-ophthalmopathy patients. For independent validation, a separate cohort was made up of 18 hyperthyroidism patients plus 17 patients who later progressed from hyperthyroidism to ophthalmopathy. In roughly 6 hyperthyroidism patients, the T-cell repertoires found in thyroid tissue were compared with those found in blood. The approximately 90 discovery patients were randomly split 7:3 into training and test sets.

Points the paper makes about the study in general: Most expanded thyroid clonotypes with frequency above 0.001 were also detected in blood, suggesting blood repertoires may reflect the thyroid immune response. Sample size was not predetermined statistically, and investigators were not blinded to group allocation. The 13-signature model separated ophthalmopathy from stable hyperthyroidism with around 90% sensitivity and approximately 81% specificity in cross-validation, and 80%/75% in the test set. In validation, the model predicted ophthalmopathy progression with about 71% sensitivity and roughly 72% specificity; some twelve predicted patients were CT-confirmed with GO in a median of 6.5 months.

A remark on this clonotype: It lacks a known antigen. There are no base qualities to consult, and no much larger clone falls within one base.

Reading from cysteine to phenylalanine, the CDR3 counts 14 amino acids. The retained sequence is limited to the CDR3, 42 bases, with the frame set at the first base. The V end gives up 6 bases and the J end 5 bases, leaving 7 bases in the junction not matched to a gene. Per the germline V gene, SGHAT is the CDR1 and FQNNGV is the CDR2. For repertoire sequencing, TCR beta CDR3 regions were amplified from RNA transcripts. The first round of RT-PCR was done with HTBI primers and the Qiagen OneStep RT-PCR kit, and was followed by a second round of multiplex PCR, then size selection and purification. The libraries underwent paired-end sequencing with 100 bp reads on an Illumina HiSeq2000. Processing in the source paper ran as follows. Reads were processed with SOAPnuke, discarding reads with adapters, uncalled bases, mean Phred below 15, or no exact constant-primer or identifier match. COPE v1.2.5 was used to merge the high-quality paired reads. Unique nucleotide sequences were defined as clonotypes and aligned to IMGT TRB V, D and J references using MiTCR v1.1. The analysis was limited to V-J combinations with a frequency above 0.0001, which together covered 99.2% of the repertoires. A TCR clonal expansion and chaos score per V-J combination was defined as the ratio of F50 clonal expansion to chaos observed in the TCRdist matrix. Welch's t-statistics and random forest were used to reduce the features to 10 to 15 V-J combinations, which were then used as input to a naive Bayes classifier. The Morisita-Horn index was used to measure how similar the thyroid and blood repertoires were. Clones were called with MiXCR by TCRdb after fastp trimmed the public reads at Q25, and only in-frame beta chains were retained. Entries are consolidated by CDR3 protein sequence, retaining the most common genes and DNA. The V and J calls shown here were made by TCRdb, not taken from the authors' results. This sample gives about 160,000 distinct CDR3 sequences in total; under 45% of them show up just once. The ten largest make up 8% to 10% of the sample.

The ophthalmopathy patients had moderately to severely active disease, with a Clinical Activity Score of 3 or higher, a NOSPECS grade of 4 or higher, and a disease duration of less than 3 months. Patients with other autoimmune diseases, uncontrolled infections, pregnancy or lactation were excluded from the study. Diagnosis relied on clinical symptoms, serum thyroxine, TRAb, thyroid ultrasound and orbital computed tomography. PBMCs were isolated from 7.5 to 10 ml of fresh peripheral blood by Ficoll-Paque density gradient centrifugation. Total RNA was extracted using Trizol reagent, and RNA quality was checked on an Agilent 2100 Bioanalyzer.

The sample was peripheral blood. This receptor was obtained from a man aged 25-45 years with Graves' ophthalmopathy. Donor details come from another sample of the same person, matched by shared clones. Recombination connected TRBV11-2 to TRBJ1-1; TRBD1 fits 9 bases in the junction. In nucleotides, the sequence is TGTGCCAGCAGAAAGGGACAGGGAGTAACTGAAGCTTTCTTT. Its protein reads: CASRKGQGVTEAFF. With the portions outside the CDR3 filled from the reference TRBV11-2 and TRBJ1-1 genes, the complete variable region becomes EAGVAQSPRYKIIEKRQSVAFWCNPISGHATLYWYQQILGQGPKLLIQFQNNGVVDDSQLPKDRFSAERLKGVDSTLKIQPAKLEDSAVYLCASRKGQGVTEAFFGQGTRLTVV.